This T cell receptor beta chain was recorded in a study of T cell responses to AZD1222 COVID-19 vaccine. Remarks on this clone: The antigen remains undetermined.

Repertoires were generated with immunoSEQ multiplex PCR, while TCRdb's copy carries only in-frame clones and drops some. Among some 150,000 clones listed, around nine tenths were seen once. The study's findings and limits: Researchers report vaccine-associated CD4 TCRs spanning spike, with dominance at 160-218 and 743-854. Unmutated variant regions are reportedly targeted by nearly half of spike-specific TCRs. Of the AZD1222 recipients, only 5 or 6 were seropositive at baseline.

Trimming took 5 bases from V and 4 from J, leaving 9 bases between them. The germline CDR1 and CDR2 sequences are SGHVS and FQNEAQ. The CDR3 sequence is 13 residues long. Sample: peripheral blood, taken 28 days after the second AZD1222 dose. The chain employs TRBV7-8 and TRBJ2-1; D might be TRBD1 or TRBD2, each matching 5 bases. The source is an adult who received the AZD1222 COVID-19 vaccine. For the CDR3, the DNA is TGTGCCAGCAGCGACGGGGCGTACAATGAGCAGTTCTTC. Protein product: CASSDGAYNEQFF.